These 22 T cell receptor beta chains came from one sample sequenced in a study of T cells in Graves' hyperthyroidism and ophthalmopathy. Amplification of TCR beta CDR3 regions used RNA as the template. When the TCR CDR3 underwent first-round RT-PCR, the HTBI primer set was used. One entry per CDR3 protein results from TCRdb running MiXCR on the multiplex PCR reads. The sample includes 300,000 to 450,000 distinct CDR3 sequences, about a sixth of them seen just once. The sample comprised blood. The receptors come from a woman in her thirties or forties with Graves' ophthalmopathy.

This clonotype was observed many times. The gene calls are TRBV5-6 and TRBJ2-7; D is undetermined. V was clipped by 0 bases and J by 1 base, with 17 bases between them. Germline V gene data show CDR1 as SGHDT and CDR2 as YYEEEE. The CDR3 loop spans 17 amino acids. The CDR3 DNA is TGTGCCAGCAGCTTGGTTGTTGGCGGCGACCTATCCTACGAGCAGTACTTC. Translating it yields CASSLVVGGDLSYEQYF. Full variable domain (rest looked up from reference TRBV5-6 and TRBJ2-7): DAGVTQSPTHLIKTRGQQVTLRCSPKSGHDTVSWYQQALGQGPQFIFQYYEEEERQRGNFPDRFSGHQFPNYSSELNVNALLLGDSALYLCASSLVVGGDLSYEQYFGPGTRLTVT.

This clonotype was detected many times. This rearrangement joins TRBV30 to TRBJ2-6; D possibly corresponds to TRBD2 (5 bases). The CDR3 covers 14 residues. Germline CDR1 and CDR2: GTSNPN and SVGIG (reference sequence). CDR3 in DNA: TGTGCGTACAAAGGGAGCTCTGGGGCCAACGTCCTGACTTTC. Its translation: CAYKGSSGANVLTF. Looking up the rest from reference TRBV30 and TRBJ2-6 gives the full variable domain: SQTIHQWPATLVQPVGSPLSLECTVEGTSNPNLYWYRQAAGRGLQLLFYSVGIGQISSEVPQNLSASRPQDRQFILSSKKLLLSDSGFYLCAYKGSSGANVLTFGAGSRLTVL.

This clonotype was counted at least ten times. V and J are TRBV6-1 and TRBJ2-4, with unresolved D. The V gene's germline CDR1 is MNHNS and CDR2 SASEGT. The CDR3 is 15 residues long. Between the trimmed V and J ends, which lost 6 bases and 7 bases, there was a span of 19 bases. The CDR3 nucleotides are TGTGCCAGCAGGGCGGTAGGTCAGTCTAGGAACATTCAGTACTTC. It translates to CASRAVGQSRNIQYF.

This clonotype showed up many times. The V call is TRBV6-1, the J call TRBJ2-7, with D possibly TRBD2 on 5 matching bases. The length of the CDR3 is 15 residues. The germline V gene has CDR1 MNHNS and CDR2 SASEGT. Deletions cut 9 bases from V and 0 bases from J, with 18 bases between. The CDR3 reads CASTTPSSSSYEQYF. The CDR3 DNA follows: TGTGCCAGTACTACCCCTAGCTCTAGCTCCTACGAGCAGTACTTC.

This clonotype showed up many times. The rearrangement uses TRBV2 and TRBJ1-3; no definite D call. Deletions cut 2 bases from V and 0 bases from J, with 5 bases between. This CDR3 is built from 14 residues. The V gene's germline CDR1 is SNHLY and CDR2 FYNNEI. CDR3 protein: CASSERSSGNTIYF. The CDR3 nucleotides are TGTGCCAGCAGTGAAAGGAGCTCTGGAAACACCATATATTTT.

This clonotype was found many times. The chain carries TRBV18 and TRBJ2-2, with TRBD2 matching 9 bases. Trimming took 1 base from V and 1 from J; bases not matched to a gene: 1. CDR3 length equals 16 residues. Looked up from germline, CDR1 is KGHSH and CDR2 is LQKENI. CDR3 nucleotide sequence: TGTGCCAGCTCACCACTAGCGGGAGTGAACACCGGGGAGCTGTTTTTT. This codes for CASSPLAGVNTGELFF. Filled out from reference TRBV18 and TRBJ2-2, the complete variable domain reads NAGVMQNPRHLVRRRGQEARLRCSPMKGHSHVYWYRQLPEEGLKFMVYLQKENIIDESGMPKERFSAEFPKEGPSILRIQQVVRGDSAAYFCASSPLAGVNTGELFFGEGSRLTVL.

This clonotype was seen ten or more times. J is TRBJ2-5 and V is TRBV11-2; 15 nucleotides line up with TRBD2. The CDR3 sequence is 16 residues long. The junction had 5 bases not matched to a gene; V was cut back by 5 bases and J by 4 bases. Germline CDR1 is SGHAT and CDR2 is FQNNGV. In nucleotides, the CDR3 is TGTGCCAGCAGCCCCGAGGGACTAGCGGGAGGAGAGACCCAGTACTTC. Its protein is CASSPEGLAGGETQYF. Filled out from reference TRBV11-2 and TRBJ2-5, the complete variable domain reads EAGVAQSPRYKIIEKRQSVAFWCNPISGHATLYWYQQILGQGPKLLIQFQNNGVVDDSQLPKDRFSAERLKGVDSTLKIQPAKLEDSAVYLCASSPEGLAGGETQYFGPGTRLLVL.

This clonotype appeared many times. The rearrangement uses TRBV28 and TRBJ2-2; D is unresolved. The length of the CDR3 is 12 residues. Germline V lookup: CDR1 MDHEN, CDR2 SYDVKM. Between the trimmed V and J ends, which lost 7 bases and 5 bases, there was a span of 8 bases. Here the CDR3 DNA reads TGTGCCAGCATGGTCGTTACCGGGGAGCTGTTTTTT. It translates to CASMVVTGELFF.

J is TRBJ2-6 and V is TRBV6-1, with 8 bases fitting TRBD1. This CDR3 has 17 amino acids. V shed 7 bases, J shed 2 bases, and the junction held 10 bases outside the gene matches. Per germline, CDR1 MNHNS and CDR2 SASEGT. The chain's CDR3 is CASNGGQGGTGANVLTF. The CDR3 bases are TGTGCCAGCAACGGTGGACAGGGTGGGACTGGGGCCAACGTCCTGACTTTC.

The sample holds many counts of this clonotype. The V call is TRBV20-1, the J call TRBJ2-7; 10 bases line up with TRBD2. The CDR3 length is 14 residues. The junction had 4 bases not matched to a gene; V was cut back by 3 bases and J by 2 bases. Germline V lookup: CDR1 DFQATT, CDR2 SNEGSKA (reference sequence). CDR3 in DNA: TGCAGTGCTAGTTCTACTAGCGGGACCTACGAGCAGTACTTC. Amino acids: CSASSTSGTYEQYF.

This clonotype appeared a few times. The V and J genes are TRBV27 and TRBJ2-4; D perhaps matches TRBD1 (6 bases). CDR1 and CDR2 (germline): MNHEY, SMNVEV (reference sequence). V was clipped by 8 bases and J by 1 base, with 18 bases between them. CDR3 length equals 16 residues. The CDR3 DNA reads TGTGCCAGCTGTTCAGGGGCTGGTCTGGCCAAAAACATTCAGTACTTC. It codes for CASCSGAGLAKNIQYF.

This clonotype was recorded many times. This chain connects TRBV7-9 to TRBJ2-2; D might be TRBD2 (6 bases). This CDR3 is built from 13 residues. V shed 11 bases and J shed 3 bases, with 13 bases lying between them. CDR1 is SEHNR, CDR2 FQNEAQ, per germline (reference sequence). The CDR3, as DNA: TGTGCCGGTAGCGGAGTTCACACCGGGGAGCTGTTTTTT. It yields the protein CAGSGVHTGELFF.

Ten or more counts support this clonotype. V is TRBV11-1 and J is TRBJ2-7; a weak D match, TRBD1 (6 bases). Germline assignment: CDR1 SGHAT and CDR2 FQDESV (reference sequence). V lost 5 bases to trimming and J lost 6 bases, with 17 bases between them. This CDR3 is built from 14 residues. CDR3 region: CASSGRDMTSEQYF. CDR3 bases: TGTGCCAGCAGCGGCCGGGACATGACCTCCGAGCAGTACTTC. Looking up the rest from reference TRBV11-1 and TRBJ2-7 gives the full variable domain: EAEVAQSPRYKITEKSQAVAFWCDPISGHATLYWYRQILGQGPELLVQFQDESVVDDSQLPKDRFSAERLKGVDSTLKIQPAELGDSAMYLCASSGRDMTSEQYFGPGTRLTVT.

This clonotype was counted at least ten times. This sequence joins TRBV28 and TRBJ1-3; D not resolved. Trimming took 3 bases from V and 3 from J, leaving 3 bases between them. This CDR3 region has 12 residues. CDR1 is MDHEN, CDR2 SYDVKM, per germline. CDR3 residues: CASSFGGNTIYF. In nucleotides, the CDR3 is TGTGCCAGCAGTTTCGGTGGAAACACCATATATTTT.

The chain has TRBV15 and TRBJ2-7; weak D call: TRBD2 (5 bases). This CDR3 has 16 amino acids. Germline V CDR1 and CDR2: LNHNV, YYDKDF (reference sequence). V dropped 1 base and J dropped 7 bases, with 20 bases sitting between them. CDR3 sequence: CATSRGHGEPLKEQYF. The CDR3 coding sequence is TGTGCCACCAGCAGAGGACACGGGGAACCCCTAAAGGAGCAGTACTTC. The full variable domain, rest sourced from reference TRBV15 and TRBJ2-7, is DAMVIQNPRYQVTQFGKPVTLSCSQTLNHNVMYWYQQKSSQAPKLLFHYYDKDFNNEADTPDNFQSRRPNTSFCFLDIRSPGLGDTAMYLCATSRGHGEPLKEQYFGPGTRLTVT.

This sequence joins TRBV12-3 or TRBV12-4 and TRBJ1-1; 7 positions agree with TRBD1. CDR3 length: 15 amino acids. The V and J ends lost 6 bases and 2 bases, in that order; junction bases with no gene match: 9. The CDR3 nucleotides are TGTGCCAGCAGGGCCGGGAGACAGGGCAACACTGAAGCTTTCTTT. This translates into CASRAGRQGNTEAFF.

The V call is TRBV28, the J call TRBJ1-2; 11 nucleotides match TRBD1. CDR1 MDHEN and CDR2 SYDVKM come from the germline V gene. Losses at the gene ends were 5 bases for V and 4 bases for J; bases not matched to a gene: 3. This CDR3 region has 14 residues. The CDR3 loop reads CASSVGQGGYGYTF. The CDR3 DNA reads TGTGCCAGCAGTGTGGGACAGGGGGGCTATGGCTACACCTTC.

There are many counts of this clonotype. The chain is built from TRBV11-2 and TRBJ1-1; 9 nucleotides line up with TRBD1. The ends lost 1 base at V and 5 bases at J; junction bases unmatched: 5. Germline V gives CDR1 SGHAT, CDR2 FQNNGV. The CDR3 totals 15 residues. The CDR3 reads CASSLGDRVGTEAFF. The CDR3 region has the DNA TGTGCCAGCAGCTTAGGGGACAGGGTAGGAACTGAAGCTTTCTTT.

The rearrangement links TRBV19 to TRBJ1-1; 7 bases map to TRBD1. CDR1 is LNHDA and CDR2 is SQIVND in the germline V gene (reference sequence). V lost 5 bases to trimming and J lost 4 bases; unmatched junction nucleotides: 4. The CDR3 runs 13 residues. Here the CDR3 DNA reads TGTGCCAGTAGTGGGGCAGGGGGCACTGAAGCTTTCTTT. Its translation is CASSGAGGTEAFF.

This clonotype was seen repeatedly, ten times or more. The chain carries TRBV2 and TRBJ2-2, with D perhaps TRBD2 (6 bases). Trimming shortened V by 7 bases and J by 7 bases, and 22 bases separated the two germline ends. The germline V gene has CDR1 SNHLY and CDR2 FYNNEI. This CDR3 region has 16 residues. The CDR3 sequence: CASMLLASGSSGELFF. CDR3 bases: TGTGCCAGCATGCTCTTGGCGAGCGGGTCCAGCGGGGAGCTGTTTTTT.

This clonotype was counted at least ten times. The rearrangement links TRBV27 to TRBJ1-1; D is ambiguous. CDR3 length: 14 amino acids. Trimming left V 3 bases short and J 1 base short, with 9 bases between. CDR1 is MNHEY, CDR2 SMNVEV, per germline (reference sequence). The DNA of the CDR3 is TGTGCCAGCAGTTTCGGGCAGGAGAACACTGAAGCTTTCTTT. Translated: CASSFGQENTEAFF.

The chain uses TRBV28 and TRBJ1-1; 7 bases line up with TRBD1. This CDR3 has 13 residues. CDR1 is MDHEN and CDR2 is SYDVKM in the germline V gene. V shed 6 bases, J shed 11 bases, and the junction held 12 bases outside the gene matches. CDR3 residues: CASSGTASPGAFF. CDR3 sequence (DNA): TGTGCCAGCAGCGGGACAGCCAGCCCTGGGGCTTTCTTT.